This TCR beta chain was identified during a study of metastatic and nonmetastatic thyroid tumors. Study-level information: For malignant and benign thyroid patients, tumor or nodule tissue and blood were the sources whose repertoires were compared.

Thyroid surgery had not been preceded by any treatment in any patient. TCRdb re-called clones from the PCR reads using MiXCR. The sample shows about 27,000 clones, more than 14% of them seen only once. This clone was counted ten times or more. At one end the junction does not follow the germline gene, possibly because of a read error. Sequencing was done on a sample of blood. This clonotype originated in a male donor with papillary thyroid cancer or a benign thyroid nodule (not recorded which). Some clones in this sample may be carry-over from other donors' samples.

CDR3 nucleotide sequence: TGTGCCAGCGGTTACAAGGGCGCAGATACGCAGTATTTT. Amino acid sequence: CASGYKGADTQYF. The chain recombines TRBV6-5 with TRBJ2-3; no clear D gene. The germline CDR1 and CDR2 sequences are MNHEY and SVGAGI. The CDR3 has 13 residues.